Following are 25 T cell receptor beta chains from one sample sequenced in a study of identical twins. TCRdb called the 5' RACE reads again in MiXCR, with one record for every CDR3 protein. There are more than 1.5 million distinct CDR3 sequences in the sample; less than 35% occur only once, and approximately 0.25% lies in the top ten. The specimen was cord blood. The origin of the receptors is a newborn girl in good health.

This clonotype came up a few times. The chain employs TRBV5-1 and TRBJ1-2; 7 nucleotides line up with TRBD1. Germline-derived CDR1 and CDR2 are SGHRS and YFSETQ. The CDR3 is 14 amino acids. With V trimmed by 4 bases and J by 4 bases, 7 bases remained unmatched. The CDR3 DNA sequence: TGCGCCAGCAGCCCGGATGACAGGGCCTATGGCTACACCTTC. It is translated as CASSPDDRAYGYTF.

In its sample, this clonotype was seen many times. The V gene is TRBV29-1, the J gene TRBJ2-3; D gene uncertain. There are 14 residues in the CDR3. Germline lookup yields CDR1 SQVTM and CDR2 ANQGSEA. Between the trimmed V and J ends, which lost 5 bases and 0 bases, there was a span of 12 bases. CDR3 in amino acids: CSVRLVPSTDTQYF. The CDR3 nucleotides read TGCAGCGTTAGGCTAGTTCCTAGCACAGATACGCAGTATTTT.

CDR3: CSARPGTSGHYNEQFF. The CDR3 DNA reads as TGCAGTGCTAGACCCGGGACTAGCGGACACTACAATGAGCAGTTCTTC. This chain joins TRBV20-1 and TRBJ2-1, with 11 bases matching TRBD2. The CDR3 loop spans 16 amino acids. Germline-derived CDR1 and CDR2 are DFQATT and SNEGSKA (reference sequence). Unmatched junction bases numbered 6, after V lost 2 bases and J lost 3 bases.

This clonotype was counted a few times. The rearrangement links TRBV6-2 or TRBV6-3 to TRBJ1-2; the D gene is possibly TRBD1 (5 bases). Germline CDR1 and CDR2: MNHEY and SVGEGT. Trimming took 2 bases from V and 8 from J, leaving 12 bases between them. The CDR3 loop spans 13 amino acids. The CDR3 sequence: CASSYGPGRGYTF. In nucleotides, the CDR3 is TGTGCCAGCAGTTACGGGCCAGGGAGGGGCTACACCTTC.

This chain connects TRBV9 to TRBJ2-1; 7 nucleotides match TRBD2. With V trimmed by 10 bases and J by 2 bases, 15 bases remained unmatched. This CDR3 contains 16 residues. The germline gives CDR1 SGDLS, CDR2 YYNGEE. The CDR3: CADSVQTSVPYNEQFF. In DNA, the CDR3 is TGTGCCGACAGCGTTCAAACTAGCGTGCCCTACAATGAGCAGTTCTTC.

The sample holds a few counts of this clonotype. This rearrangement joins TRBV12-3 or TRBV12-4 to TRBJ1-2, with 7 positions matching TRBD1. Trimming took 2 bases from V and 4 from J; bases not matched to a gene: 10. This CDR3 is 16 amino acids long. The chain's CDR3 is CASSLMPQGQSYGYTF. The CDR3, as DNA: TGTGCCAGCAGTTTAATGCCTCAGGGACAGTCCTATGGCTACACCTTC.

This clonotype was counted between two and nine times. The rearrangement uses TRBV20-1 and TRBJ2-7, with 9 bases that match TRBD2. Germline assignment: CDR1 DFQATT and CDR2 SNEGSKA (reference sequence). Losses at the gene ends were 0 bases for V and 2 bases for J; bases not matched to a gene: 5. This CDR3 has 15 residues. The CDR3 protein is CSARDGASGTYEQYF. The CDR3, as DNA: TGCAGTGCTAGAGATGGGGCTAGCGGGACCTACGAGCAGTACTTC.

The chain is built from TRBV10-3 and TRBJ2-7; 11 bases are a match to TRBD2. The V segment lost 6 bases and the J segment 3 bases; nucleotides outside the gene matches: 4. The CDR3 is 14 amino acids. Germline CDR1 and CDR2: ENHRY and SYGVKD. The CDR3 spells CAISTGLAGYEQYF. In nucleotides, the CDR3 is TGTGCCATCAGCACCGGACTAGCGGGCTACGAGCAGTACTTC.

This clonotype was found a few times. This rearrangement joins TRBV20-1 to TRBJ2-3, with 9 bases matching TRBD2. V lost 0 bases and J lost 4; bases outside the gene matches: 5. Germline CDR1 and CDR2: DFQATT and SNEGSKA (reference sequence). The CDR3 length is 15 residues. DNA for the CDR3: TGCAGTGCTAGAGATTTGGGGACTAGCCCAGATACGCAGTATTTT. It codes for CSARDLGTSPDTQYF.

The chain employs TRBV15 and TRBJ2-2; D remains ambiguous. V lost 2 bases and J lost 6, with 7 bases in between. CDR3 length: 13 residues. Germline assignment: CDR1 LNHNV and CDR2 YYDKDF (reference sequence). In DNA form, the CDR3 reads TGTGCCACCAGCAGACCGCTACCCGGGGAGCTGTTTTTT. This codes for CATSRPLPGELFF.

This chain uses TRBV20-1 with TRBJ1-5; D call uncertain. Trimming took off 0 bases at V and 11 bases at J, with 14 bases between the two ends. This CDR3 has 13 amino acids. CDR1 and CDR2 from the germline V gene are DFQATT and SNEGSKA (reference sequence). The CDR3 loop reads CSAREQRRGAQHF. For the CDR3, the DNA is TGCAGTGCTAGAGAGCAGCGACGGGGAGCCCAGCATTTT.

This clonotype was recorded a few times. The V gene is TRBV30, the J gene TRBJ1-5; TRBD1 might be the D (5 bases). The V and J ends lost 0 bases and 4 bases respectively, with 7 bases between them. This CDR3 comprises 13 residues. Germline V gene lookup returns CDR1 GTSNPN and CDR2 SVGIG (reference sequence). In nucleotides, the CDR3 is TGTGCCTGGAGTGTGGGACCAAATCAGCCCCAGCATTTT. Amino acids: CAWSVGPNQPQHF.

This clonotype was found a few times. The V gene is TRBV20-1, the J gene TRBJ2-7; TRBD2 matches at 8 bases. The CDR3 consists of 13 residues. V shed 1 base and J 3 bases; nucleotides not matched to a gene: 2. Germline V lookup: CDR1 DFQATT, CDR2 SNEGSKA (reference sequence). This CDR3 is CSARASGLYEQYF. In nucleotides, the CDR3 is TGCAGTGCTAGAGCTAGCGGGCTCTACGAGCAGTACTTC.

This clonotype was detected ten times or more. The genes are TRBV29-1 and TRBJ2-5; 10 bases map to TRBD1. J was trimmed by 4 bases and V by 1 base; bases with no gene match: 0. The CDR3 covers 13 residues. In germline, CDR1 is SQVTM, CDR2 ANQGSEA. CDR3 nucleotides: TGCAGCGTTGAAGGGACAGGGGGAGAGACCCAGTACTTC. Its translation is CSVEGTGGETQYF.

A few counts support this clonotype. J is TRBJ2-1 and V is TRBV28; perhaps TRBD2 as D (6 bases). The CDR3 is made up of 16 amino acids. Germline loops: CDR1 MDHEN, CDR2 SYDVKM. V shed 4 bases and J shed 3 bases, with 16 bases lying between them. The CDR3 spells CASSSASGLIYNEQFF. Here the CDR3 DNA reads TGTGCCAGCAGTTCCGCGTCGGGACTTATCTACAATGAGCAGTTCTTC.

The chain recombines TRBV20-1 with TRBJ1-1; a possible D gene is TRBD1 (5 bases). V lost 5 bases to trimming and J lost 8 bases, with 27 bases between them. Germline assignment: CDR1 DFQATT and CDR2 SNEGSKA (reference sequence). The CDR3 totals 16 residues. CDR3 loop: CSAPSFGGVPLPEAFF. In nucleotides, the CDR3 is TGCAGTGCTCCGAGCTTTGGGGGGGTCCCCCTACCCGAAGCTTTCTTT.

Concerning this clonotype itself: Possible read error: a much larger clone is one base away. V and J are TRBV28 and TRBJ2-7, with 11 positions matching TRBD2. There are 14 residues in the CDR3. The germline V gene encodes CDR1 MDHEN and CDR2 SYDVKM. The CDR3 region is CVSRKLAGVYEQYF. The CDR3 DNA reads TGTGTCAGCAGAAAACTAGCGGGAGTTTACGAGCAGTACTTC.

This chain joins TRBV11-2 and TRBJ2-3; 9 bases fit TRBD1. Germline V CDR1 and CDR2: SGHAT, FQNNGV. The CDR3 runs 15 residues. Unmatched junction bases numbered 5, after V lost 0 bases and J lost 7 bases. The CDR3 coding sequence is TGTGCCAGCAGCTTAGAGGGGACAGGGCCACATACGCAGTATTTT. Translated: CASSLEGTGPHTQYF.

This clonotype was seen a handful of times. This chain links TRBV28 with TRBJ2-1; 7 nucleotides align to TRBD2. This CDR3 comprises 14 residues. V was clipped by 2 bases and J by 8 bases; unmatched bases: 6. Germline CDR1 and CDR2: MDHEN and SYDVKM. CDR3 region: CASSLRGTIDEQFF. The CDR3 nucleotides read TGTGCCAGCAGTTTACGTGGGACTATCGATGAGCAGTTCTTC.

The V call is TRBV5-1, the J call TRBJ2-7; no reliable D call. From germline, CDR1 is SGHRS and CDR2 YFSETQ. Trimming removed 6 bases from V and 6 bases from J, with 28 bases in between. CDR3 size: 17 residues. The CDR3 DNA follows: TGCGCCAGCAAAGGAGAGGTAGCTGAGACCCCGCCGGGCGAGCAGTACTTC. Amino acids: CASKGEVAETPPGEQYF.

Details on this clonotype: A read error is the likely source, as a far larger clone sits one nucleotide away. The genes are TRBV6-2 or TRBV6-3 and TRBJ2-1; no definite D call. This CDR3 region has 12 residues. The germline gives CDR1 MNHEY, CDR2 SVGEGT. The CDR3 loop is CASSYRYNERFF. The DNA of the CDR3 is TGTGCCAGCAGTTACAGGTACAATGAGCGGTTCTTC.

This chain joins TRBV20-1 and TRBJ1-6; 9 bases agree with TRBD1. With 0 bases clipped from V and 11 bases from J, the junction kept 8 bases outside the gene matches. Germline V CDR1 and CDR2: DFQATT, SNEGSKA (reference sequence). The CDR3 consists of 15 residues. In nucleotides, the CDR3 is TGCAGTGCTAGAGATCCCTTGACAGGGGGTACACCCCTCCACTTT. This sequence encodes CSARDPLTGGTPLHF.

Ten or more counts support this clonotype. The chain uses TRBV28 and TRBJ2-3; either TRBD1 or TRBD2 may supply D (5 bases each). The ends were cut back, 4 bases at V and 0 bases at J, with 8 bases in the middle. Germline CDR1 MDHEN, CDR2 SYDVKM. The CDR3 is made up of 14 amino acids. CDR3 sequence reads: CASSWGGSTDTQYF. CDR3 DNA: TGTGCCAGCAGTTGGGGCGGGAGCACAGATACGCAGTATTTT.

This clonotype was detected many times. The CDR3 here is CAISGQGYNEQFF. Written as DNA, the CDR3 is TGTGCCATCAGTGGACAGGGCTACAATGAGCAGTTCTTC. The chain is built from TRBV10-3 and TRBJ2-1; TRBD1 matches at 7 bases. This CDR3 spans 13 amino acids. J gave up 3 bases and V 4 bases, and 0 bases lay outside the gene matches. Germline CDR1 is ENHRY and CDR2 is SYGVKD.

CDR3 sequence reads: CASSPRGGLLVEQYF. For the CDR3, the DNA is TGTGCCAGCAGCCCCAGAGGGGGTCTTTTGGTGGAGCAGTACTTC. The chain employs TRBV9 and TRBJ2-7, with a possible D match to TRBD1 (6 bases). The CDR3 sequence is 15 residues long. The V end was cut by 4 bases, the J end by 7 bases, with 21 bases between. CDR1 SGDLS and CDR2 YYNGEE come from the germline V gene.